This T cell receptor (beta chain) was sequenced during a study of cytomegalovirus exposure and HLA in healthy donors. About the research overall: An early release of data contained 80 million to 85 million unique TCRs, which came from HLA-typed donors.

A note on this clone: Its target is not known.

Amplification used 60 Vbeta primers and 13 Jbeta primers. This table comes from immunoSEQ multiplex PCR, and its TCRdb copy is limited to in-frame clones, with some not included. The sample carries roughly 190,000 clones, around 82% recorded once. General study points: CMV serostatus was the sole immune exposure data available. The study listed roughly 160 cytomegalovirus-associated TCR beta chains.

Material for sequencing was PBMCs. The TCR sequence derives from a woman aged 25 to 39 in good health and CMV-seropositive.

In DNA form, the CDR3 reads TGTGCCAGCAGTGGATCGGGACAATGGAATGAGCAGTTCTTC. Its protein is CASSGSGQWNEQFF. This chain links TRBV25-1 with TRBJ2-1; the D gene is possibly TRBD1 (6 bases). The CDR3 covers 14 residues. The germline gives CDR1 MGHDK, CDR2 SYGVNS. V gave up 4 bases and J gave up 7 bases, with 14 bases separating them. The variable domain in full, with the rest retrieved from reference TRBV25-1 and TRBJ2-1, is EADIYQTPRYLVIGTGKKITLECSQTMGHDKMYWYQQDPGMELHLIHYSYGVNSTEKGDLSSESTVSRIRTEHFPLTLESARPSHTSQYLCASSGSGQWNEQFFGPGTRLTVL.